Listed below are T cell receptor beta chains from one sample, sequenced in a study of read filtering for tumor transcriptome and immune sequencing. TCRdb re-called the reads through MiXCR, storing one row per CDR3 protein. The profile covers tens of thousands of distinct CDR3 sequences, with approximately 17% appearing a single time and 16% taken by the ten largest. Sequencing was done on a sample of a population of CD138-negative cells sorted from bone marrow. The source of these receptors is a donor aged 40 or over with multiple myeloma. Both conserved end residues are part of each CDR3. A D gene is named only where the DNA matches it firmly. The size field is filled for only some rows; it gives once, few, many or a size class.

TRBJ2-7,medium-sized,TRBV6-6,TRBD1,14,CASKPGQALYEQYF,TGTGCCAGCAAGCCGGGACAGGCTCTTTACGAGCAGTACTTC
TRBJ2-1,many,TRBV7-2,NA,13,CASSLDGYNEQFF,TGTGCCAGCAGCTTGGACGGTTACAATGAGCAGTTCTTC
TRBJ2-7,many,TRBV4-2,TRBD2,15,CASSQETSGSGEQYF,TGTGCCAGCAGCCAAGAAACTAGCGGGAGTGGCGAGCAGTACTTC
TRBJ2-1,many,TRBV15,NA,16,CATSSPTASSYNEQFF,TGTGCCACCAGCAGCCCTACAGCGAGCTCCTACAATGAGCAGTTCTTC
TRBJ2-1,many,TRBV18,NA,14,CASSLRTAYNEQFF,TGTGCCAGCTCACTTCGGACAGCCTACAATGAGCAGTTCTTC
TRBJ2-1,NA,TRBV29-1,NA,12,CCTDSRYNEQFF,TGCTGCACGGACTCACGGTACAATGAGCAGTTCTTC
TRBJ1-2,many,TRBV20-1,NA,12,CSAREGDYGYTF,TGCAGTGCTAGAGAGGGAGACTATGGCTACACCTTC
TRBJ2-1,many,TRBV5-1,TRBD2,13,CASSLAGGHEQFF,TGCGCCAGCAGTCTAGCGGGAGGTCATGAGCAGTTCTTC
TRBJ1-5,many,TRBV5-1,TRBD1,15,CASSWTGDNRTPQHF,TGCGCCAGCAGCTGGACAGGAGACAATAGGACGCCCCAGCATTTT
TRBJ1-2,many,TRBV6-1,NA,13,CASSVDSRGGYTF,TGTGCCAGCAGTGTCGACAGTCGGGGCGGCTACACCTTC
TRBJ2-2,many,TRBV7-9,NA,13,CASSFSNTGELFF,TGTGCCAGCAGCTTTTCAAACACCGGGGAGCTGTTTTTT
TRBJ2-7,many,TRBV20-1,TRBD2,15,CSAAGDSGGAREQYF,TGCAGTGCTGCCGGTGATAGCGGGGGGGCCCGAGAGCAGTACTTC
TRBJ2-7,once,TRBV28,NA,13,CASSFPGVPDQYF,TGTGCCAGCAGTTTCCCTGGGGTACCTGACCAGTACTTC
TRBJ2-5,NA,TRBV6-5,NA,14,CASSYDLEEETQYF,TGTGCCAGCAGTTACGATTTGGAGGAAGAGACCCAGTACTTC
TRBJ2-1,many,TRBV19,TRBD2,14,CASQLAVSYNEQFF,TGTGCCAGCCAACTAGCGGTATCCTACAATGAGCAGTTCTTC
TRBJ2-3,NA,TRBV4-1,NA,15,CASSQDLYPPDTQYF,TGCGCCAGCAGCCAAGATCTTTACCCACCGGATACGCAGTATTTT
TRBJ2-1,many,TRBV5-6,NA,17,CASSLGVGFASYNEQFF,TGTGCCAGCAGCCTAGGGGTGGGGTTCGCCTCCTACAATGAGCAGTTCTTC
TRBJ2-5,many,TRBV7-9,NA,11,CASSIRETQYF,TGTGCCAGCAGCATCCGAGAGACCCAGTACTTC
TRBJ2-1,many,TRBV24-1,NA,14,CATSDLGGANEQFF,TGTGCCACCAGTGATTTGGGGGGCGCGAATGAGCAGTTCTTC
TRBJ2-3,once,TRBV10-2,TRBD2,16,CASSEASGGYTDTQYF,TGCGCCAGCAGTGAGGCTAGCGGGGGGTACACAGATACGCAGTATTTT
TRBJ2-6,many,TRBV28,TRBD2,17,CASSLLAGPSGANVLTF,TGTGCCAGCAGTTTGTTAGCGGGCCCCTCTGGGGCCAACGTCCTGACTTTC
TRBJ1-1,many,TRBV10-3,NA,14,CAIKRSQANTEAFF,TGTGCCATCAAACGATCACAGGCGAACACTGAAGCTTTCTTT
TRBJ2-7,many,TRBV29-1,NA,15,CSVGGGRTPSYEQYF,TGCAGCGTTGGGGGGGGGCGAACTCCTTCCTACGAGCAGTACTTC
TRBJ2-7,many,TRBV3-1,NA,15,CASSQAKPGVHEQYF,TGTGCCAGCAGCCAAGCGAAACCCGGCGTCCACGAGCAGTACTTC
TRBJ2-5,many,TRBV4-2,NA,14,CASSHYRNQETQYF,TGTGCCAGCAGCCATTACAGAAACCAAGAGACCCAGTACTTC
TRBJ1-1,many,TRBV2,NA,11,CASREYTEAFF,TGTGCCAGCAGGGAGTACACTGAAGCTTTCTTT
TRBJ2-5,many,TRBV20-1,TRBD2,14,CSARGTSGEETQYF,TGCAGTGCTAGAGGGACTAGCGGGGAAGAGACCCAGTACTTC
TRBJ2-2,NA,TRBV6-5,NA,17,CASSYSREFGGTGELFF,TGTGCCAGCAGTTACTCGAGGGAATTCGGGGGCACCGGGGAGCTGTTTTTT
TRBJ1-5,many,TRBV20-1,NA,17,CSARDWQGRSSNQPQHF,TGCAGTGCTAGAGATTGGCAGGGACGTTCTAGCAATCAGCCCCAGCATTTT
TRBJ1-1,many,TRBV10-3,NA,12,CAISDREGEAFF,TGTGCCATCAGTGACAGGGAGGGTGAAGCTTTCTTT
TRBJ2-1,few,TRBV4-2,NA,17,CACSQDNLSASYNEQFF,TGTGCCTGCAGCCAAGATAATCTATCAGCCTCCTACAATGAGCAGTTCTTC
TRBJ2-1,many,TRBV5-1,TRBD2,15,CASRILAGVDYEQFF,TGCGCCAGCAGAATCTTAGCGGGAGTGGATTATGAGCAGTTCTTC
TRBJ1-5,many,TRBV20-1,TRBD1,12,CSAGQGDQPQHF,TGCAGTGCGGGACAGGGCGATCAGCCCCAGCATTTT
TRBJ2-5,many,TRBV5-1,NA,13,CASSFAAQETQYF,TGCGCCAGCAGCTTCGCCGCACAAGAGACCCAGTACTTC
TRBJ2-5,many,TRBV28,NA,13,CASSLSAAETQYF,TGTGCCAGCAGTTTATCGGCCGCGGAGACCCAGTACTTC
TRBJ1-2,many,TRBV29-1,NA,13,CSVEDLAGDGYTF,TGCAGCGTTGAAGATCTAGCCGGGGATGGCTACACCTTC
TRBJ2-7,many,TRBV27,TRBD2,14,CASSPNGGLAKQYF,TGTGCCAGCAGTCCAAACGGGGGACTAGCCAAGCAGTACTTC
TRBJ2-1,many,TRBV24-1,NA,15,CATTATRGVGNEQFF,TGTGCCACCACAGCAACCAGGGGAGTGGGCAATGAGCAGTTCTTC
TRBJ1-2,NA,TRBV5-6,TRBD1,14,CASSTYRGPYGYTF,TGTGCCAGCAGCACCTACAGGGGGCCTTATGGCTACACCTTC
TRBJ1-1,NA,TRBV5-1,NA,14,CASSFQGMDTEAFF,TGCGCCAGCAGCTTCCAGGGGATGGACACTGAAGCTTTCTTT
TRBJ2-7,many,TRBV5-4,NA,13,CASSLAPSYEQYF,TGTGCCAGCAGCTTGGCCCCCAGCTACGAGCAGTACTTC
TRBJ2-2,many,TRBV7-6,NA,14,CASSLLTDTGELFF,TGTGCCAGCAGCTTACTTACAGACACCGGGGAGCTGTTTTTT